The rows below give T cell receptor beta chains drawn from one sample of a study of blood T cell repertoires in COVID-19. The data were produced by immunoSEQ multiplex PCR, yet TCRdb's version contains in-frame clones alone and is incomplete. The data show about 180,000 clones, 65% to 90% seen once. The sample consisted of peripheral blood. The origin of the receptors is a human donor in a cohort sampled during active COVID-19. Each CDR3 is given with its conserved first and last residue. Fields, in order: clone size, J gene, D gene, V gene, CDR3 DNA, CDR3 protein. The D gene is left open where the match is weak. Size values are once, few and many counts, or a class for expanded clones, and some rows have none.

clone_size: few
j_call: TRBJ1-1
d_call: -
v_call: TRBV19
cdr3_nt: TGTGCCAGTAGTCCCCACATCATGAACACTGAAGCTTTCTTT
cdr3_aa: CASSPHIMNTEAFF

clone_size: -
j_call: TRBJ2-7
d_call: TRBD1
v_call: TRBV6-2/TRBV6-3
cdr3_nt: TGTGCCAGCAGTTCCCGACAGGGTACGAAGTACTTC
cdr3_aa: CASSSRQGTKYF

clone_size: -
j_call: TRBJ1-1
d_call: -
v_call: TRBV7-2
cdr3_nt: TGTGCCAGCAGCCCGCGTGCGGACACTGAAGCTTTCTTT
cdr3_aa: CASSPRADTEAFF

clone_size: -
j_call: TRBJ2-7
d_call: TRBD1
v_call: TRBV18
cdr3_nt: TGTGCCAGCTCAACGGGTAAGACAGGGGGCTACGAGCAGTACTTC
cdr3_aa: CASSTGKTGGYEQYF

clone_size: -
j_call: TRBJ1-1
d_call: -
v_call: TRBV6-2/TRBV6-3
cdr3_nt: TGTGCCAGCAGCCACCCTACAGGGCTCATGAACACTGAAGCTTTCTTT
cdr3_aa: CASSHPTGLMNTEAFF

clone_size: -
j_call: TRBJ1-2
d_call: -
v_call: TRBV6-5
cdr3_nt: TGTGCCAGCAGTCAGGATAACTATGGCTACACCTTC
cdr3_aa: CASSQDNYGYTF

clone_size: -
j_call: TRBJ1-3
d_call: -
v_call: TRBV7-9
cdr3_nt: TGTGCCAGCAGCTTATCTGAGAGCACCATATATTTT
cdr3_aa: CASSLSESTIYF

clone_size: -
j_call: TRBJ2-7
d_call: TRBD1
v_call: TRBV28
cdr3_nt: TGTGCCAGCGGGACAGTAATCGTCTACGAGCAGTACTTC
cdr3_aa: CASGTVIVYEQYF

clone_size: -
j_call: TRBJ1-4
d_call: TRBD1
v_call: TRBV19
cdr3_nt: TGTGCCAGTAGGCCCTGGACAGGGACTAATGAAAAACTGTTTTTT
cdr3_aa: CASRPWTGTNEKLFF

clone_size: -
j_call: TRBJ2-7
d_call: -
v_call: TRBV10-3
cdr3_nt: TGTGCCATCTTGAGGGAGAAGGATAACGAGCAGTACTTC
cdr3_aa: CAILREKDNEQYF

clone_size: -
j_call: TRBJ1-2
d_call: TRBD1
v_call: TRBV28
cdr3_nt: TGTGCCAGCAGTTCCCTCGGGGGACAGGGGGTAGGAGGCTACACCTTC
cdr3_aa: CASSSLGGQGVGGYTF

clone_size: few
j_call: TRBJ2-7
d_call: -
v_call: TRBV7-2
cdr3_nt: TGTGCCAGCAGCCGCCGGGACTGGCCCTACGAGCAGTACTTC
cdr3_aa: CASSRRDWPYEQYF

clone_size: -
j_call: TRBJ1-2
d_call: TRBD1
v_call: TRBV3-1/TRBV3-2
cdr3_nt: TGTGCCAGCAGCCGTCGGACAGGTTTTAACTATGGCTACACCTTC
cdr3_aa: CASSRRTGFNYGYTF

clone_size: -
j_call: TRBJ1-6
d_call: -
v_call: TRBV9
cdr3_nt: TGTGCCAGCAGCGTAGGAGAGACAGGAAATTCACCCCTCCACTTT
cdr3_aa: CASSVGETGNSPLHF

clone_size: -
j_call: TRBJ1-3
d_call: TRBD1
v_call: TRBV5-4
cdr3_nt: TGTGCCAGCAGCCCTGGACAGGATGGAAACACCATATATTTT
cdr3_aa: CASSPGQDGNTIYF

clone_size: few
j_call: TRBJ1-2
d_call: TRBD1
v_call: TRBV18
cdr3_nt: TGTGCCAGCTCATACGACAGGGCCAAAGGCTACACCTTC
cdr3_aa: CASSYDRAKGYTF

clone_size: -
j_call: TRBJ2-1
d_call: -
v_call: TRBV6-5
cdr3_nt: TGTGCCAGCAACATGGACATCTACAATGAGCAGTTCTTC
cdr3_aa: CASNMDIYNEQFF

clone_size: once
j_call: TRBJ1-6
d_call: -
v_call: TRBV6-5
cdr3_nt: TGTGCCAGCAGCGGCGAGCAGGGGACACCCCTCCACTTT
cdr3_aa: CASSGEQGTPLHF

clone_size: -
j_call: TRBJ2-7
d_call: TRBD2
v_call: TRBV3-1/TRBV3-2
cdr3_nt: TGTGCCAGCAGCCCCAGTGATCGCGGGAGGCCCTACGAGCAGTACTTC
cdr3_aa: CASSPSDRGRPYEQYF

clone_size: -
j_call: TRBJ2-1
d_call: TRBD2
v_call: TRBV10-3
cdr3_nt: TGTGCCATCAGCGAACCCCCTAGCGGAACATCCTACAATGAGCAGTTCTTC
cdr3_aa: CAISEPPSGTSYNEQFF

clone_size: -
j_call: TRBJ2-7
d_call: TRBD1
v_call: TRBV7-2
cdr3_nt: TGTGCCAGCAGCTTTACAGGGGGGCTGCCCTACGAGCAGTACTTC
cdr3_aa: CASSFTGGLPYEQYF

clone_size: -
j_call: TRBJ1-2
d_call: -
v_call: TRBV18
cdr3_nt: TGTGCCAGCTCACCGACAAACGCGGGCTATGGCTACACCTTC
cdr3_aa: CASSPTNAGYGYTF

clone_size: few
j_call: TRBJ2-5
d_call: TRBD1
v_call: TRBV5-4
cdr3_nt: TGTGCCAGCAGCTCCGGGACAGGGGAAGTGGGGACCCAGTACTTC
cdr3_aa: CASSSGTGEVGTQYF

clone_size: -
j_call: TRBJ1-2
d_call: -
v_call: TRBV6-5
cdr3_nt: TGTGCCAGCAGTCCCATTATGGGGGGGTTCTATGGCTACACCTTC
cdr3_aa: CASSPIMGGFYGYTF

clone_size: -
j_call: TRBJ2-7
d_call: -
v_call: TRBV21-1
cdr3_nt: TGTGCCAGCACTTACAGGGGGCATCCCGGCGAGCAGTACTTC
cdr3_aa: CASTYRGHPGEQYF

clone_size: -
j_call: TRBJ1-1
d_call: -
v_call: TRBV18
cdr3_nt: TGTGCCAGCTCGTCTGGGGGGAGGTTGAACACTGAAGCTTTCTTT
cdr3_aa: CASSSGGRLNTEAFF

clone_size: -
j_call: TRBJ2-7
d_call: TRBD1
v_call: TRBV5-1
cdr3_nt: TGCGCCAGCAGCCCGCGACAGGGGGCCCCCGAGCAGTACTTC
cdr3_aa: CASSPRQGAPEQYF

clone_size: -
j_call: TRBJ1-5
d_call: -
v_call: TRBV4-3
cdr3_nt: TGCGCCAGCAGCCAAGACAGGTTGCAGCCCCAGCATTTT
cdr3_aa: CASSQDRLQPQHF

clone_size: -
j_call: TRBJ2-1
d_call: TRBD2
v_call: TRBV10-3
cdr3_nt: TGTGCCACCCTAGGACTAGCGGGGAACAATGAGCAGTTCTTC
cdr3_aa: CATLGLAGNNEQFF

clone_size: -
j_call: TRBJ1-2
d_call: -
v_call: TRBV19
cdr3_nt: TGTGCCAGTAGTATCTCCACGACAGAGAAATATGGCTACACCTTC
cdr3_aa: CASSISTTEKYGYTF

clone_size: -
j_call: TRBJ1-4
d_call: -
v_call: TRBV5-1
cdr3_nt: TGCGCCAGCAGCTTGGTGGGGGGTCGGGAAAAACTGTTTTTT
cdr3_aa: CASSLVGGREKLFF

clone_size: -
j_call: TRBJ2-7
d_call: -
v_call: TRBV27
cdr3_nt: TGTGCCAGCAGGGGGAGGTTCTTTGAGCAGTACTTC
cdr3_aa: CASRGRFFEQYF

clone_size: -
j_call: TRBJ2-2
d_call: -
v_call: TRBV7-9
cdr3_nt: TGTGCCAGCAGCTCACCCTTAGGGGCTTCCGGGGAGCTGTTTTTT
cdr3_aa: CASSSPLGASGELFF

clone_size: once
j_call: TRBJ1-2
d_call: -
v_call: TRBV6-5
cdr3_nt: TGTGCCAGCAGTTACAAATCTGACAGCTATGGCTACACCTTC
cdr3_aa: CASSYKSDSYGYTF